Shown below are 2 T cell receptor beta chains from a single sample sequenced in a study of CD8+ T cells in alopecia areata. cDNA serving as the sequencing template came from extracted, reverse transcribed RNA. Assay used: immunoSEQ multiplex PCR; TCRdb lists only in-frame clones, some missing. The table has 140,000 or so clones, 51% seen once; the top ten hold roughly 0.9%. Sequences were derived from CD4+ T cells sorted from blood, sampled at week 0. The receptors shown here come from a human donor with alopecia areata.

This clone showed up just a few times. This chain connects TRBV5-4 to TRBJ2-5; 8 nucleotides match TRBD1. Trimming cost V 4 bases and J 1 base; bases outside gene matches: 3. CDR3 length: 14 amino acids. Germline lookup yields CDR1 SGHNT and CDR2 YYREEE (reference sequence). CDR3 sequence (DNA): TGTGCCAGCAGCCTTACAGGGGGCCAAGAGACCCAGTACTTC. It is translated as CASSLTGGQETQYF.

This clone was counted a few times. The chain employs TRBV9 and TRBJ1-2; maybe TRBD1 (6 bases). Germline lookup yields CDR1 SGDLS and CDR2 YYNGEE. CDR3 length: 14 amino acids. The V and J ends lost 0 bases and 8 bases respectively, with 14 bases between them. CDR3 sequence (DNA): TGTGCCAGCAGCGTAGGAGGCAGGGGAGAAGGCTACACCTTC. It codes for CASSVGGRGEGYTF.